This is a list of T cell receptor beta chains from one sample in a study of response to subunit inactivated influenza vaccine. TCRdb passed the RT-PCR reads through MiXCR, listing each CDR3 protein once. Among roughly 570,000 distinct CDR3 sequences listed, around 13% were seen once. This specimen was PBMCs from blood, taken roughly 45 days after vaccination. The receptors derive from a man aged 50-59 years who received an inactivated influenza vaccine. CDR3s include the opening cysteine and the closing phenylalanine or tryptophan. The D gene is left open where the match is weak. A clone size is listed for some rows: how often the clone was seen (once, few, many), or a class if it is expanded.

.	TRBV21-1	.	TRBJ2-7	TGTGCCAGCAGCAAAGAGATATGTTGGGGGGGGACCTACGAGCAGTACTTC	CASSKEICWGGTYEQYF
.	TRBV20-1	few	TRBJ2-7	TGCAGTGCTAGAGATCCACAGGCCTACGAGCAGTACTTC	CSARDPQAYEQYF
.	TRBV4-3	.	TRBJ1-3	TGCGCCAGCAGCCTCGAAAGGGGGTCCGGAAACACCATATATTTT	CASSLERGSGNTIYF
TRBD1	TRBV4-1	.	TRBJ1-5	TGCGCCAGCAGCCTCCGACCCGGGACAGAGAATACCCCCCAGCATTTT	CASSLRPGTENTPQHF
.	TRBV6-1	few	TRBJ1-1	TGTGCCAGCGGAGGGAGGGGGGACTCTGAAGCTTTCTTT	CASGGRGDSEAFF
.	TRBV20-1	many	TRBJ2-1	TGCAGTGCTAGCCTATTTTACTACAATGAGCAGTTCTTC	CSASLFYYNEQFF
TRBD1	TRBV4-2	.	TRBJ2-7	TGTGCCAGCAGCCAAGGTTACGGGACAGGGGACCACGAGCAGTACTTC	CASSQGYGTGDHEQYF
.	TRBV6-2/TRBV6-3	.	TRBJ1-5	TGTGCCAGCACCCAGGGAAGACACTCTAATCAGCCCCAGCATTTT	CASTQGRHSNQPQHF
.	TRBV6-2/TRBV6-3	many	TRBJ2-5	TGTGCCAGCAGTCCGCCGGGGAACGGCGAAGAGACCCAGTACTTC	CASSPPGNGEETQYF
TRBD2	TRBV7-9	.	TRBJ2-3	TGTGCCAGCAGCTTATATTCGGGGGGGCCTACGGATACGCAGTATTTT	CASSLYSGGPTDTQYF
.	TRBV5-5	.	TRBJ2-7	TGTGCCAGCAGCTTGGATGGGGGGCGGGACGAGCAGTACTTC	CASSLDGGRDEQYF
.	TRBV12-3/TRBV12-4	.	TRBJ2-3	TGTGCCAGCAGTTTATTTCGTCGAAGCACAGATACGCAGTATTTT	CASSLFRRSTDTQYF
TRBD2	TRBV5-1	.	TRBJ2-7	TGCGCCAGCAGCTTAGGCCTAGCGGGTTACCCAGGGTACTTC	CASSLGLAGYPGYF
.	TRBV7-8	many	TRBJ2-5	TGTGCCAGCAGCTCGGGACACTCAATCCAAGAGACCCAGTACTTC	CASSSGHSIQETQYF
.	TRBV6-1	.	TRBJ2-7	TGTGCCAGCAGCCGGACTACCAACTACGAGCAGTACTTC	CASSRTTNYEQYF
.	TRBV28	few	TRBJ1-1	TGTGCCAGCAGCCCCCGCGTCGGCACTGAAGCTTTCTTT	CASSPRVGTEAFF
.	TRBV6-7	many	TRBJ2-5	TGTGCCAGCAGTCTTACAGCACAAGAGACCCAGTACTTC	CASSLTAQETQYF
TRBD2	TRBV7-2	many	TRBJ2-3	TGTGCCAGCAGCTCGACTAGCGGGGGCACAGATACGCAGTATTTT	CASSSTSGGTDTQYF
.	TRBV12-3/TRBV12-4	few	TRBJ1-6	TGTGCCAGCAGCTGGGGGGGGTCCAATTCACCCCTCCACTTT	CASSWGGSNSPLHF
.	TRBV20-1	few	TRBJ1-6	TGCAGTGCTAAAGGACTGAGCCTTAATTCACCCCTCCACTTT	CSAKGLSLNSPLHF